What follows is one TCR beta chain and its context. Its matching antigen is unknown. This PCR relied on a set of 60 Vbeta primers and 13 Jbeta primers. TCRdb's copy holds only in-frame clones and misses some; the assay was immunoSEQ multiplex PCR. The sample has 150,000 to 200,000 clones; approximately 85% are singletons. The CDR3 loop spans 16 amino acids. Germline trimming cut 2 bases from V and 4 bases from J; bases unmatched to any gene: 6. The V gene's germline CDR1 is SGHDN and CDR2 FVKESK. This entry is derived from a study of cytomegalovirus exposure and HLA in healthy donors. Study conclusions and caveats: TCR beta chains numbering some 160 were designated cytomegalovirus-associated. Published work reported that the classifier diagnosed cytomegalovirus status with high specificity and sensitivity. CMV serostatus alone was available as immune exposure information.

Sequencing input: PBMCs. The V call is TRBV14, the J call TRBJ2-1, with TRBD2 identical over 9 bases. This TCR came from a girl aged 2 to 9 in good health and CMV-seropositive. CDR3 residues: CASSQIRLAAYNEQFF. In nucleotides, the CDR3 is TGTGCCAGCAGCCAAATCAGACTAGCGGCGTACAATGAGCAGTTCTTC.